Listed below are T cell receptor beta chains from one sample, sequenced in a study of siplizumab effects on memory and regulatory T cells. Measured with immunoSEQ multiplex PCR; TCRdb has only the in-frame clones, and not every one. The data show under 110,000 clones, about nine tenths seen once. Material for sequencing was non-Treg CD4+ T cells sorted from blood. These receptors came from a human donor in good health. The CDR3 runs from the conserved cysteine through the conserved F or W. The D gene is left open where the match is weak. Size is omitted from some rows. Given values are once, few, many or a class for expanded clones.

V gene	J gene	D gene	clone size	CDR3 protein	CDR3 DNA
TRBV4-2	TRBJ1-5	NA	NA	CASSQDRDNQPQHF	TGTGCCAGCAGCCAAGACAGGGACAATCAGCCCCAGCATTTT
TRBV27	TRBJ2-6	NA	NA	CASKSTETGANVLTF	TGTGCCAGCAAAAGTACGGAGACTGGGGCCAACGTCCTGACTTTC
TRBV12-5	TRBJ2-3	NA	once	CASGLVIRSGTDTQYF	TGTGCTAGTGGTTTGGTAATTAGGTCGGGCACAGATACGCAGTATTTT
TRBV29-1	TRBJ2-3	NA	NA	CSAIRDTQYF	TGCAGCGCTATTAGGGATACGCAGTATTTT
TRBV5-1	TRBJ1-5	NA	NA	CASSLGITENQPQHF	TGCGCCAGCAGCTTAGGTATTACAGAAAATCAGCCCCAGCATTTT
TRBV19	TRBJ2-6	NA	NA	CASSPGHLSGANVLTF	TGTGCCAGTAGCCCGGGACACCTCTCTGGGGCCAACGTCCTGACTTTC
TRBV5-4	TRBJ2-1	TRBD2	NA	CASSRGLAGYSSYNEQFF	TGTGCCAGCAGCCGAGGACTAGCGGGATACAGCTCCTACAATGAGCAGTTCTTC
TRBV10-3	TRBJ2-7	TRBD2	NA	CAISGAGVDEQYF	TGTGCCATCAGTGGAGCGGGAGTTGATGAGCAGTACTTC
TRBV6-5	TRBJ1-3	TRBD1	NA	CASSKTAGQGYTIYF	TGTGCCAGCAGTAAAACTGCGGGACAGGGGTATACCATATATTTT
TRBV5-4	TRBJ1-4	TRBD1	NA	CASSSPDREANEKLFF	TGTGCCAGCAGCTCGCCCGACAGGGAAGCTAATGAAAAACTGTTTTTT
TRBV12-5	TRBJ1-5	NA	NA	CASGNGNQPQHF	TGTGCTAGTGGTAACGGGAATCAGCCCCAGCATTTT
TRBV12-5	TRBJ1-3	NA	NA	CASGPKTGAGNTIYF	TGTGCTAGTGGCCCCAAGACAGGAGCTGGAAACACCATATATTTT
TRBV5-6	TRBJ1-1	NA	NA	CASSLNGGVNTEAFF	TGTGCCAGCAGCTTGAATGGGGGGGTGAACACTGAAGCTTTCTTT
TRBV18	TRBJ2-6	NA	NA	CASSRQQGSGANVLTF	TGTGCCAGCTCACGCCAACAGGGATCTGGGGCCAACGTCCTGACTTTC
TRBV6-1	TRBJ2-7	TRBD1	NA	CASKPDRVYEQYF	TGTGCCAGCAAACCGGACAGGGTCTACGAGCAGTACTTC
TRBV18	TRBJ2-1	NA	NA	CASSPPGRGLTGEQFF	TGTGCCAGCTCACCTCCGGGCCGTGGGCTTACCGGTGAGCAGTTCTTC
TRBV7-3	TRBJ2-3	NA	NA	CASSLDGVDTDTQYF	TGTGCCAGCAGCTTAGACGGGGTAGACACAGATACGCAGTATTTT
TRBV29-1	TRBJ2-1	NA	NA	CSVGTGYNEQFF	TGCAGCGTCGGAACAGGTTACAATGAGCAGTTCTTC
TRBV30	TRBJ1-2	NA	once	CAWSVPADNYGYTF	TGTGCCTGGAGTGTACCGGCCGATAACTATGGCTACACCTTC
TRBV28	TRBJ1-5	NA	few	CASSTSSHGQPQHF	TGTGCCAGCAGTACCAGCAGCCACGGGCAGCCCCAGCATTTT
TRBV9	TRBJ2-1	NA	NA	CASSVSASSYNEQFF	TGTGCCAGCAGCGTCTCTGCTAGCTCCTACAATGAGCAGTTCTTC
TRBV28	TRBJ2-1	TRBD2	NA	CASSSAGGWDEQFF	TGTGCCAGCAGTTCAGCGGGAGGGTGGGATGAGCAGTTCTTC
TRBV5-4	TRBJ2-1	NA	NA	CASSLFQGRGEQFF	TGTGCCAGCAGCTTGTTTCAGGGACGGGGTGAGCAGTTCTTC
TRBV5-4	TRBJ2-1	NA	NA	CASSLGTGSSYNEQFF	TGTGCCAGCAGCTTGGGGACGGGTAGCTCCTACAATGAGCAGTTCTTC
TRBV28	TRBJ1-5	NA	once	CASSLSGRTLEPQHF	TGTGCCAGCAGTTTATCCGGACGGACCCTTGAGCCCCAGCATTTT
TRBV14	TRBJ2-7	NA	NA	CASSQYDLGTYEQYF	TGTGCCAGCAGCCAGTATGACCTCGGAACCTACGAGCAGTACTTC
TRBV19	TRBJ1-3	TRBD1	NA	CAVRDRGYTIYF	TGTGCCGTAAGGGACAGGGGCTACACCATATATTTT
TRBV19	TRBJ2-6	TRBD1	NA	CASSKGTAGANVLTF	TGTGCCAGTAGTAAAGGGACAGCTGGGGCCAACGTCCTGACTTTC
TRBV19	TRBJ1-1	NA	NA	CASSIDRGATEAFF	TGTGCCAGTAGTATAGATCGGGGGGCCACTGAAGCTTTCTTT
TRBV7-8	TRBJ2-4	NA	NA	CASSYPGTWQYF	TGTGCCAGCAGTTATCCCGGGACATGGCAGTACTTC
TRBV6-1	TRBJ1-5	TRBD1	NA	CATLGDRYQPQHF	TGTGCCACCTTGGGGGACAGATATCAGCCCCAGCATTTT
TRBV6-1	TRBJ2-7	TRBD2	NA	CASSLSLAGENEQYF	TGTGCCAGCAGTCTATCTTTAGCGGGAGAGAACGAGCAGTACTTC
TRBV27	TRBJ2-1	NA	NA	CASSLSGEGLDYNEQFF	TGTGCCAGCAGTTTATCCGGGGAAGGGCTGGACTACAATGAGCAGTTCTTC
TRBV5-1	TRBJ2-3	NA	NA	CASSSGASGQVDTQYF	TGCGCCAGCAGCTCTGGGGCTAGCGGACAGGTAGATACGCAGTATTTT
TRBV7-3	TRBJ2-3	TRBD2	NA	CASSADLAGDPDTQYF	TGTGCCAGCAGCGCGGATCTAGCGGGAGATCCAGATACGCAGTATTTT
TRBV2	TRBJ2-7	TRBD1	NA	CASRPTGAQEQYF	TGTGCCAGCAGACCGACAGGGGCGCAGGAGCAGTACTTC
TRBV9	TRBJ1-3	NA	NA	CASSVGGLTGNTIYF	TGTGCCAGCAGCGTAGGGGGGCTAACTGGAAACACCATATATTTT
TRBV5-1	TRBJ2-4	TRBD2	NA	CASSLGPAGGDIQYF	TGCGCCAGCAGCTTGGGCCCAGCGGGAGGAGACATTCAGTACTTC
TRBV18	TRBJ1-2	NA	NA	CASSPGRNYGYTF	TGTGCCAGCTCACCGGGCAGAAACTATGGCTACACCTTC
TRBV4-1	TRBJ2-1	TRBD2	NA	CASRGPGTSGNEQFF	TGCGCCAGCAGAGGACCCGGGACTAGCGGCAATGAGCAGTTCTTC
TRBV19	TRBJ2-2	NA	NA	CASRFLARAQNTGELFF	TGTGCCAGTAGGTTTCTCGCTAGAGCCCAAAACACCGGGGAGCTGTTTTTT
TRBV6-6	TRBJ2-7	NA	NA	CASSSQGYEQYF	TGTGCCAGCAGTTCACAGGGCTACGAGCAGTACTTC
TRBV11-3	TRBJ2-1	TRBD1	once	CASSLGTGRNEQFF	TGTGCCAGCAGCTTAGGGACAGGGAGAAATGAGCAGTTCTTC
TRBV4-1	TRBJ1-6	NA	NA	CASSQAGARSPLHF	TGCGCCAGCAGCCAGGCGGGGGCGCGATCACCCCTCCACTTT
TRBV6-1	TRBJ1-5	NA	NA	CASGAGNGNQPQHF	TGTGCCAGCGGGGCGGGCAATGGCAATCAGCCCCAGCATTTT
TRBV28	TRBJ1-1	NA	NA	CASRQPGLGNTEAFF	TGTGCCAGCAGACAGCCAGGGTTAGGGAACACTGAAGCTTTCTTT
TRBV28	TRBJ2-7	NA	NA	CASSPGTIYEQYF	TGTGCCAGCAGTCCGGGGACAATCTACGAGCAGTACTTC
TRBV19	TRBJ1-1	NA	NA	CASSIEGRGGKGTEAFF	TGTGCCAGTAGTATAGAGGGCAGGGGCGGGAAGGGCACTGAAGCTTTCTTT
TRBV19	TRBJ1-3	NA	NA	CASIKTGDRISGNTIYF	TGTGCCAGCATCAAAACGGGCGACAGGATCTCTGGAAACACCATATATTTT
TRBV5-1	TRBJ1-2	NA	once	CASAPDGNYGYTF	TGCGCCAGCGCGCCGGACGGGAACTATGGCTACACCTTC
TRBV27	TRBJ1-1	NA	NA	CASSLSYRDTEAFF	TGTGCCAGCAGTTTGTCTTACAGGGACACTGAAGCTTTCTTT
TRBV14	TRBJ2-1	TRBD1	NA	CASSHQERGRGWSSYNEQFF	TGTGCCAGCAGCCACCAGGAACGTGGCAGGGGGTGGAGCTCCTACAATGAGCAGTTCTTC
TRBV30	TRBJ2-7	NA	NA	CAWSVAYEQYF	TGTGCCTGGTCGGTCGCCTACGAGCAGTACTTC
TRBV5-6	TRBJ1-3	NA	NA	CASSFSGNTIYF	TGTGCCAGCAGCTTCAGTGGAAACACCATATATTTT
TRBV15	TRBJ1-1	NA	NA	CATSRDRAQAEAFF	TGTGCCACCAGCAGAGACAGGGCCCAGGCTGAAGCTTTCTTT
TRBV11-2	TRBJ1-6	NA	NA	CASSRGWQNNSPLHF	TGTGCCAGCAGCCGGGGTTGGCAGAATAATTCACCCCTCCACTTT
TRBV7-2	TRBJ2-5	NA	NA	CASSPTGLETQYF	TGTGCCAGCAGCCCTACAGGGCTGGAGACCCAGTACTTC
TRBV29-1	TRBJ2-3	NA	NA	CSVEQGDTQYF	TGCAGCGTTGAACAAGGGGATACGCAGTATTTT
TRBV14	TRBJ2-7	NA	NA	CASSQGLDYEQYF	TGTGCCAGCAGCCAAGGCCTAGATTACGAGCAGTACTTC